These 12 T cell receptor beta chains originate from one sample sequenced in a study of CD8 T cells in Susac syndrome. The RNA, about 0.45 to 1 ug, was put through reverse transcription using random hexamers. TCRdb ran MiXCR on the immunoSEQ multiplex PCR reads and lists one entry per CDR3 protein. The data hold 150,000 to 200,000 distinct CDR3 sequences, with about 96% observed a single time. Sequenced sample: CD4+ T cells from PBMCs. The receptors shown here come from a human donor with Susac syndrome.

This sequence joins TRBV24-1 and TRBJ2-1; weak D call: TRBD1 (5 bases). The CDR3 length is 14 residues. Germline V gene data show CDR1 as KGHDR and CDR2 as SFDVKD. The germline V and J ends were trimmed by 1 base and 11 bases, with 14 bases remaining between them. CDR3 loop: CATSDLVLGAQQFF. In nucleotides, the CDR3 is TGTGCCACCAGTGATTTAGTTTTAGGGGCGCAGCAGTTCTTC.

The CDR3 is CASSGDRAYEQYF. The CDR3 DNA sequence: TGTGCCAGCAGTGGGGACAGGGCTTACGAGCAGTACTTC. This chain links TRBV12-3 or TRBV12-4 with TRBJ2-7; TRBD1 matches at 9 bases. The CDR3 has 13 amino acids. The ends lost 5 bases at V and 4 bases at J; junction bases unmatched: 3.

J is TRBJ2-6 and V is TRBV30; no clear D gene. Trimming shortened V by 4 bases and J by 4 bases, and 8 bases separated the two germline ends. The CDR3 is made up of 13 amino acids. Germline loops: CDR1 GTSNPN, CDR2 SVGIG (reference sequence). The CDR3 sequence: CAWTLGGANVLTF. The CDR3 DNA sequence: TGTGCCTGGACCCTGGGGGGGGCCAACGTCCTGACTTTC.

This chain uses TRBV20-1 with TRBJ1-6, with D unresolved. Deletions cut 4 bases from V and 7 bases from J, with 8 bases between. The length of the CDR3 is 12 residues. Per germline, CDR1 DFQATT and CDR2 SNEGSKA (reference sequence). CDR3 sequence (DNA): TGCAGTGCTAATGAGAGGAATTCACCCCTCCACTTT. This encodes CSANERNSPLHF.

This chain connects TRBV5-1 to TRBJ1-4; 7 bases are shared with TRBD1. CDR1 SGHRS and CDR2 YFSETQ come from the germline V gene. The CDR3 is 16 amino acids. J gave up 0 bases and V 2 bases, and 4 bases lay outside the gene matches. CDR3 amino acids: CASSFQGQATNEKLFF. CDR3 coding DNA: TGCGCCAGCAGCTTTCAAGGACAGGCAACTAATGAAAAACTGTTTTTT.

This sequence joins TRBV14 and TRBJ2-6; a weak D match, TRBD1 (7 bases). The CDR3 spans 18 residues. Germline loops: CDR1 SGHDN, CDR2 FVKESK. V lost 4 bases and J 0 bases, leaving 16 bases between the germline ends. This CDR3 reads CASSPGGQLNSGANVLTF. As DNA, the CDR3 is TGTGCCAGCAGCCCCGGGGGACAGCTAAACTCTGGGGCCAACGTCCTGACTTTC.

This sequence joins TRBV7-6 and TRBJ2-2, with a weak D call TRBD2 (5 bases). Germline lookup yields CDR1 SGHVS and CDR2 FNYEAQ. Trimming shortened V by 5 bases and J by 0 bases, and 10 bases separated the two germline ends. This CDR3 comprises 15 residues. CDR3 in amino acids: CASSLRTANTGELFF. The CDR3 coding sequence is TGTGCCAGCAGCCTCCGGACTGCGAACACCGGGGAGCTGTTTTTT.

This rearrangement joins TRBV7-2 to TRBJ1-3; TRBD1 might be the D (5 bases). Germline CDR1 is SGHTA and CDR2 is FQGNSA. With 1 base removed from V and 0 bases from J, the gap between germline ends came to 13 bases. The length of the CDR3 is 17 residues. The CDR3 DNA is TGTGCCAGCAGCTTAGGTGAGGGACGCCGCTCTGGAAACACCATATATTTT. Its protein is CASSLGEGRRSGNTIYF.

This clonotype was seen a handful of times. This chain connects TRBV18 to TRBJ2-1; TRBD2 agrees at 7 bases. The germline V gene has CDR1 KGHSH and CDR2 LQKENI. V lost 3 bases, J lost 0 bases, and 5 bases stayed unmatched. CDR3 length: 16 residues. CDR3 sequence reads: CASSPSGGSSYNEQFF. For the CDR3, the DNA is TGTGCCAGCTCACCCTCGGGCGGGAGCTCCTACAATGAGCAGTTCTTC.

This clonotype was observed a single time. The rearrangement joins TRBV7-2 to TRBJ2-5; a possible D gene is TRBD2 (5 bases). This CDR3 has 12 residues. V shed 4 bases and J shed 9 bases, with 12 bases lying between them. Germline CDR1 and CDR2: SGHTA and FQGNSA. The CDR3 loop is CASSSNLEAQYF. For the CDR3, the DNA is TGTGCCAGCAGCTCGAACCTGGAGGCCCAGTACTTC. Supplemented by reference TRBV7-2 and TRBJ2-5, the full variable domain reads GAGVSQSPSNKVTEKGKDVELRCDPISGHTALYWYRQSLGQGLEFLIYFQGNSAPDKSGLPSDRFSAERTGGSVSTLTIQRTQQEDSAVYLCASSSNLEAQYFGPGTRLLVL.

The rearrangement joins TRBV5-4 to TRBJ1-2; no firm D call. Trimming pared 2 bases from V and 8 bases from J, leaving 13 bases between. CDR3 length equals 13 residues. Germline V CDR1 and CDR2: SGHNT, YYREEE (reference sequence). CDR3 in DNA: TGTGCCAGCAGCTTTCCAGGTAACGAGGGCTACACCTTC. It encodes CASSFPGNEGYTF.

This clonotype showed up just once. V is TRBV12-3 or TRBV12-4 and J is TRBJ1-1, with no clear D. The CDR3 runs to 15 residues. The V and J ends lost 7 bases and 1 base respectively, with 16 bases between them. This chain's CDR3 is CASISGRRPNTEAFF. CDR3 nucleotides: TGTGCCAGCATATCCGGGAGGCGGCCGAACACTGAAGCTTTCTTT.